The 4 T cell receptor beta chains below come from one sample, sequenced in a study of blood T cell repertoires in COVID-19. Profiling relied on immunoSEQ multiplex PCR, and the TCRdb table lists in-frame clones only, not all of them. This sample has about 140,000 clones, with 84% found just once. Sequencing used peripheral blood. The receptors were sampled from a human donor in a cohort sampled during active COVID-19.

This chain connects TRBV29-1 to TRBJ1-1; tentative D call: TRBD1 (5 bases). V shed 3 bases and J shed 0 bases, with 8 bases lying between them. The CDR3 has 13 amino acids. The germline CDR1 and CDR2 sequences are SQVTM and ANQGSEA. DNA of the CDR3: TGCAGCGTTGAGGGGGGAATGAACACTGAAGCTTTCTTT. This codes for CSVEGGMNTEAFF.

CDR3 DNA: TGTGCCAGCAGCTTGGGGCGGGACAGGCCCAAAGAGACCCAGTACTTC. This codes for CASSLGRDRPKETQYF. The chain has TRBV5-5 and TRBJ2-5, with 8 bases aligning to TRBD1. The CDR3 has 16 residues. The germline V gene encodes CDR1 SGHKS and CDR2 YYEKEE (reference sequence). V lost 0 bases to trimming and J lost 3 bases; unmatched junction nucleotides: 7.

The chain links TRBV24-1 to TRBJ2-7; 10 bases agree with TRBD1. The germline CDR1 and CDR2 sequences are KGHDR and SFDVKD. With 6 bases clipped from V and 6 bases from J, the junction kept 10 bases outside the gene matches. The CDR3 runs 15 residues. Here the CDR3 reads CATSPRTGGLVEQYF. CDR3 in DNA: TGTGCCACCAGTCCCCGGACAGGGGGACTTGTCGAGCAGTACTTC.

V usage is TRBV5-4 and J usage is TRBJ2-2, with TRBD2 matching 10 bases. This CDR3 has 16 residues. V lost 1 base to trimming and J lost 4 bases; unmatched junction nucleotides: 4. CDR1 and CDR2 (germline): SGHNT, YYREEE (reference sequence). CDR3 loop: CASSLTGLAFTGELFF. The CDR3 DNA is TGTGCCAGCAGCTTGACGGGACTAGCGTTCACCGGGGAGCTGTTTTTT.